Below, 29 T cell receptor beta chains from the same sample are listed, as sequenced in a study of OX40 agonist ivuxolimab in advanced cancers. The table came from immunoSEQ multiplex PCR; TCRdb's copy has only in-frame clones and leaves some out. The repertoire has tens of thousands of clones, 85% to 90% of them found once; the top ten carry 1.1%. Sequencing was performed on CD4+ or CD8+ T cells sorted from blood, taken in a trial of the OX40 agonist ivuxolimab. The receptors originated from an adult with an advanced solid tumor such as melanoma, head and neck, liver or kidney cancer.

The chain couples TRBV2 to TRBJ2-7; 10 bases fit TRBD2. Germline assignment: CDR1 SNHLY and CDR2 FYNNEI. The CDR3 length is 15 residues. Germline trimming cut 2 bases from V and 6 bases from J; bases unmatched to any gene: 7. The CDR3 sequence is CASSELAGEHSEQYF. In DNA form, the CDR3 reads TGTGCCAGCAGTGAACTAGCGGGAGAACATAGCGAGCAGTACTTC.

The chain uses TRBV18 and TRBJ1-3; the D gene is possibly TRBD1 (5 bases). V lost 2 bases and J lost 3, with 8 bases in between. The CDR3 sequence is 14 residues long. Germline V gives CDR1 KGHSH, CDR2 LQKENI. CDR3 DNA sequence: TGTGCCAGCTCACCAGGGGGATATGGAAACACCATATATTTT. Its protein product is CASSPGGYGNTIYF.

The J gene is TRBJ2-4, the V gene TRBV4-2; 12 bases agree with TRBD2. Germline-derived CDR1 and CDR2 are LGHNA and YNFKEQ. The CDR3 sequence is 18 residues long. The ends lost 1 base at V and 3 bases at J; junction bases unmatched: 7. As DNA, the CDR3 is TGTGCCAGCAGCCAAGTCATACTAGCGGGAGGTAGCAAAAACATTCAGTACTTC. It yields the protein CASSQVILAGGSKNIQYF.

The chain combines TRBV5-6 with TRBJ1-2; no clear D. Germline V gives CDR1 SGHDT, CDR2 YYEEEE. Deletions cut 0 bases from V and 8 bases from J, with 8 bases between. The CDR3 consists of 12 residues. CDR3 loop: CASSLGRLGYTF. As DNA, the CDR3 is TGTGCCAGCAGCTTGGGCCGCCTGGGCTACACCTTC. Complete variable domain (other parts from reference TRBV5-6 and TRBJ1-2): DAGVTQSPTHLIKTRGQQVTLRCSPKSGHDTVSWYQQALGQGPQFIFQYYEEEERQRGNFPDRFSGHQFPNYSSELNVNALLLGDSALYLCASSLGRLGYTFGSGTRLTVV.

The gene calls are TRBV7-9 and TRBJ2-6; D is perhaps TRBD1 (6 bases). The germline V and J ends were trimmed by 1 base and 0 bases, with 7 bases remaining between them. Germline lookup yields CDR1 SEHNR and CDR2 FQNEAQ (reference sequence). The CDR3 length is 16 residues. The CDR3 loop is CASSLGGGSGANVLTF. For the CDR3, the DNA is TGTGCCAGCAGCTTAGGAGGGGGCTCTGGGGCCAACGTCCTGACTTTC.

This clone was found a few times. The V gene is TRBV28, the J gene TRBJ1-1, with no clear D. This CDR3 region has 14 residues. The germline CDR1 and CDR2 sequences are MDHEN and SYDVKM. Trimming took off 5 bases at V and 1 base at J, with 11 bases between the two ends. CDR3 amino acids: CASSQPRGNTEAFF. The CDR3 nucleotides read TGTGCCAGCAGTCAACCTCGAGGGAACACTGAAGCTTTCTTT.

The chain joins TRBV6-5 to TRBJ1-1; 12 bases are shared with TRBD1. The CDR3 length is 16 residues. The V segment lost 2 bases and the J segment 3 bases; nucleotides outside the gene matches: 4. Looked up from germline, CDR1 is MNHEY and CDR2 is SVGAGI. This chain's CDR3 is CASSYRDRGRYTEAFF. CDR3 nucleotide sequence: TGTGCCAGCAGTTACCGGGACAGGGGGCGTTACACTGAAGCTTTCTTT.

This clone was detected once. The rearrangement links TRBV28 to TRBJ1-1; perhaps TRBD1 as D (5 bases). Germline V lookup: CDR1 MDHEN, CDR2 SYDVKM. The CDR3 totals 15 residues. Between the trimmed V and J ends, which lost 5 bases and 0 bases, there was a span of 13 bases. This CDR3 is CASSTQGSMNTEAFF. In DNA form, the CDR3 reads TGTGCCAGCAGTACCCAGGGAAGTATGAACACTGAAGCTTTCTTT.

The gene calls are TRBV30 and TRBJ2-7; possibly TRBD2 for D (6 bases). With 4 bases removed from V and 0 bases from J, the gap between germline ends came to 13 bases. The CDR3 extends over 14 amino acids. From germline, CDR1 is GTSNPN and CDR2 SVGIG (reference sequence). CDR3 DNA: TGTGCCTGGAAATCTATCGGGAGCTCCTACGAGCAGTACTTC. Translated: CAWKSIGSSYEQYF. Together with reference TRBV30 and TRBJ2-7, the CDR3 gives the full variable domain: SQTIHQWPATLVQPVGSPLSLECTVEGTSNPNLYWYRQAAGRGLQLLFYSVGIGQISSEVPQNLSASRPQDRQFILSSKKLLLSDSGFYLCAWKSIGSSYEQYFGPGTRLTVT.

The CDR3 loop reads CASSIVATNSYNEQFF. For the CDR3, the DNA is TGTGCCAGTAGTATTGTAGCGACTAACTCCTACAATGAGCAGTTCTTC. This chain uses TRBV19 with TRBJ2-1, with a weak D call TRBD2 (5 bases). Germline assignment: CDR1 LNHDA and CDR2 SQIVND (reference sequence). The germline V and J ends were trimmed by 3 bases and 0 bases, with 12 bases remaining between them. The CDR3 is 16 residues long. The variable domain in full, with the rest retrieved from reference TRBV19 and TRBJ2-1, is DGGITQSPKYLFRKEGQNVTLSCEQNLNHDAMYWYRQDPGQGLRLIYYSQIVNDFQKGDIAEGYSVSREKKESFPLTVTSAQKNPTAFYLCASSIVATNSYNEQFFGPGTRLTVL.

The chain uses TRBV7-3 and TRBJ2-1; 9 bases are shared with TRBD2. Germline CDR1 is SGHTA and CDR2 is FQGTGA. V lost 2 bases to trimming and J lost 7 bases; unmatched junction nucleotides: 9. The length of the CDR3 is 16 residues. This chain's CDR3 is CASSLYRREGRNEQFF. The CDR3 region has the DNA TGTGCCAGCAGCTTATACCGGCGGGAGGGCCGGAATGAGCAGTTCTTC.

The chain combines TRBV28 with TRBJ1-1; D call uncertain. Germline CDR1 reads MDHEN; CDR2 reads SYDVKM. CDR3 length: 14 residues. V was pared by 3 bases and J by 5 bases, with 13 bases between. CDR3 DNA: TGTGCCAGCAGTTTCATCGGGGTCTATACTGAAGCTTTCTTT. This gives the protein CASSFIGVYTEAFF.

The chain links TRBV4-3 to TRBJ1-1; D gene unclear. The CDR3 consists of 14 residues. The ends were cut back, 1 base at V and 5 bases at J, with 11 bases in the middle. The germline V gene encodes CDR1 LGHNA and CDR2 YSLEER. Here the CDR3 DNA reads TGCGCCAGCAGCCAAGTGGTAGGGCGGACTGAAGCTTTCTTT. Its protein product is CASSQVVGRTEAFF.

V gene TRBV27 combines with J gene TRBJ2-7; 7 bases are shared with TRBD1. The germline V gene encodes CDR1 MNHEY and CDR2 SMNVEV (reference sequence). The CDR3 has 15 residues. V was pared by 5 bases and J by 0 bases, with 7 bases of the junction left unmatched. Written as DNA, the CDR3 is TGTGCCAGCAGTCCCCGGGACAGACTCTCCTACGAGCAGTACTTC. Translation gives CASSPRDRLSYEQYF.

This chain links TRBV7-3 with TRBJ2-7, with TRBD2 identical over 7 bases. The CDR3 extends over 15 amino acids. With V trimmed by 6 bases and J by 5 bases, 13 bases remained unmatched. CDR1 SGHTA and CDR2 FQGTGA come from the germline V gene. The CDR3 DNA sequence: TGTGCCAGCAGTATTGGGAGGGCCCTCAGGAACGAGCAGTACTTC. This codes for CASSIGRALRNEQYF.

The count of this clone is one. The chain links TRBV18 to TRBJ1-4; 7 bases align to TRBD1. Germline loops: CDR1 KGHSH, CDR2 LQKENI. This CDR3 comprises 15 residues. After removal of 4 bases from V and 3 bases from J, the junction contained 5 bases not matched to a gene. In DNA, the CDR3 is TGTGCCAGCTCACTAAGGGGGCTGGCTAATGAAAAACTGTTTTTT. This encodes CASSLRGLANEKLFF.

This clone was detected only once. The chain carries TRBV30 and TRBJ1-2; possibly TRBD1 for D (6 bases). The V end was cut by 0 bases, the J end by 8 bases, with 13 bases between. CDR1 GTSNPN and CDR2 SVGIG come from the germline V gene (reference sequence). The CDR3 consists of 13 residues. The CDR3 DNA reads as TGTGCCTGGAGTGTACAGGGATATCGAGGCTACACCTTC. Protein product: CAWSVQGYRGYTF.

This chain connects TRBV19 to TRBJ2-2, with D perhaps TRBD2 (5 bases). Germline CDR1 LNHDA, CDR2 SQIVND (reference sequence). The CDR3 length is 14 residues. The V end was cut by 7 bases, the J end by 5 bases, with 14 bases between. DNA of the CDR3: TGTGCCAGTACCTCACGAGGGAATACCGGGGAGCTGTTTTTT. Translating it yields CASTSRGNTGELFF.

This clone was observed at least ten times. CDR3 nucleotides: TGTGCCAGCAGCTTAGGGGCCCGCACAGATACGCAGTATTTT. Translated: CASSLGARTDTQYF. This chain uses TRBV11-3 with TRBJ2-3; D is undetermined. The CDR3 length is 14 residues. V dropped 1 base and J dropped 1 base, with 6 bases sitting between them. CDR1 and CDR2 from the germline V gene are SGHNT and YENEEA. The full variable domain, its missing parts supplied by reference TRBV11-3 and TRBJ2-3, is EAGVVQSPRYKIIEKKQPVAFWCNPISGHNTLYWYLQNLGQGPELLIRYENEEAVDDSQLPKDRFSAERLKGVDSTLKIQPAELGDSAVYLCASSLGARTDTQYFGPGTRLTVL.

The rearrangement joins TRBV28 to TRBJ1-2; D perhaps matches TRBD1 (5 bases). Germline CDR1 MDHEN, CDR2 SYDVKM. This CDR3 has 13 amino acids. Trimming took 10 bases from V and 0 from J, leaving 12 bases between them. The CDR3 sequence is CAIQETANYGYTF. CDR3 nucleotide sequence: TGTGCCATACAAGAGACAGCTAACTATGGCTACACCTTC.

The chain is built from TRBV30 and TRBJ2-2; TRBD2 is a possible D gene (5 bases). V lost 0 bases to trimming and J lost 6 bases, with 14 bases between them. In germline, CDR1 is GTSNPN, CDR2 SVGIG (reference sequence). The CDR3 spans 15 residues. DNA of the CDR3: TGTGCCTGGAGTGTCCTCCGGGGTGGGGCCGGGGAGCTGTTTTTT. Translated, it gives CAWSVLRGGAGELFF. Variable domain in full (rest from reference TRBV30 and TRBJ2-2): SQTIHQWPATLVQPVGSPLSLECTVEGTSNPNLYWYRQAAGRGLQLLFYSVGIGQISSEVPQNLSASRPQDRQFILSSKKLLLSDSGFYLCAWSVLRGGAGELFFGEGSRLTVL.

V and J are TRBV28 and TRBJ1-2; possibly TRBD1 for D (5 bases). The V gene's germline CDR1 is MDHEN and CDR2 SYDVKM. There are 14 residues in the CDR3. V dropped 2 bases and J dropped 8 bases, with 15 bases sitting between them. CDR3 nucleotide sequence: TGTGCCAGCAGTTTAAGGGCAGGGAAGGCGGGCTACACCTTC. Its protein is CASSLRAGKAGYTF.

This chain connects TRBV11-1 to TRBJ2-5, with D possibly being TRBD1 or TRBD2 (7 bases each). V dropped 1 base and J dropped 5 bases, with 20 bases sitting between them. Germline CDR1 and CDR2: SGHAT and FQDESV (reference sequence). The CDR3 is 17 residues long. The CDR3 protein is CASSLGGLQGRGETQYF. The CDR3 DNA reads TGTGCCAGCAGCTTAGGGGGACTACAGGGGAGAGGGGAGACCCAGTACTTC.

CDR3 DNA: TGTGCCAGCAGTTTATGGGGACGGAACTACGAGCAGTACTTC. Protein product: CASSLWGRNYEQYF. The chain is built from TRBV27 and TRBJ2-7, with D possibly being TRBD1 or TRBD2 (5 bases each). The CDR3 loop spans 14 amino acids. Germline V gene lookup returns CDR1 MNHEY and CDR2 SMNVEV (reference sequence). Trimming cost V 1 base and J 3 bases, with 10 bases left between them.

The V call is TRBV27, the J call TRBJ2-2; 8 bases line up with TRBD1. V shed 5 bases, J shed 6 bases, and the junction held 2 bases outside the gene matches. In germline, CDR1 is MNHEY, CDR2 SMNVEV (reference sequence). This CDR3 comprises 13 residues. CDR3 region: CASSPDRAGELFF. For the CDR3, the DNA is TGTGCCAGCAGTCCGGACAGGGCCGGGGAGCTGTTTTTT.

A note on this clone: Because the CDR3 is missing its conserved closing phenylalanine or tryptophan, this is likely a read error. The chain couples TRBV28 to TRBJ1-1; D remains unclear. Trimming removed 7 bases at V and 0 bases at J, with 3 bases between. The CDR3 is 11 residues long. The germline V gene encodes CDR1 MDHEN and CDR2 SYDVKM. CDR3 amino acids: CASNLNTEAFV. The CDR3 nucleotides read TGTGCCAGCAACCTGAACACTGAAGCTTTCGTT.

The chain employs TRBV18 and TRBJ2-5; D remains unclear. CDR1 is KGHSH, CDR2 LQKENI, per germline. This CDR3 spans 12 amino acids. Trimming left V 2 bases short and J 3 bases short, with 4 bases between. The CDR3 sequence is CASSPGEETQYF. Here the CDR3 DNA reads TGTGCCAGCTCACCAGGAGAAGAGACCCAGTACTTC.

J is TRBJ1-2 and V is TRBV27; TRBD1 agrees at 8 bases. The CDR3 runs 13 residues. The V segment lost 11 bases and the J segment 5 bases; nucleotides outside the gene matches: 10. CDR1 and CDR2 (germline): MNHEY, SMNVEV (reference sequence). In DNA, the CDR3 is TGTGCCTCCCGGACAGGGAATGGATATGGCTACACCTTC. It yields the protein CASRTGNGYGYTF.

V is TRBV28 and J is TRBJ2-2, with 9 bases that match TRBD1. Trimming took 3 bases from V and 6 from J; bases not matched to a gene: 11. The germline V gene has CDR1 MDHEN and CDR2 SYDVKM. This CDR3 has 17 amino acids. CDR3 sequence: CASSFGTGNVGAGELFF. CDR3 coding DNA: TGTGCCAGCAGTTTTGGGACAGGGAATGTCGGGGCCGGGGAGCTGTTTTTT.